Sequencing of this T cell receptor beta chain was carried out in a study of glioma-infiltrating T cells after dendritic cell vaccination. Stated time point: after dendritic cell vaccination, including at tumor progression/relapse. Patients had residual fresh-frozen tumor tissue and more than two years of survival data. None of the glioblastoma patients had an isocitrate dehydrogenase mutation. Per germline, CDR1 SGHDT and CDR2 YYEEEE. The CDR3 runs 15 residues. The V gene lost 3 bases and the J gene lost 4 bases, with 15 bases spanning the gap. Clones were read by immunoSEQ multiplex PCR, and TCRdb kept only the in-frame ones, dropping some. The table lists around 92,000 clones, over 80% of them singletons. Study conclusions and caveats: Complete blood and tumor specimen sets were limited to few patients.

In the case of this clone: Its specificity is not known.

This TCR derives from a human donor with glioblastoma. This material consisted of blood, taken after dendritic cell vaccination. This rearrangement joins TRBV5-6 to TRBJ2-3, with TRBD1 as a possible D gene (6 bases). CDR3 amino acids: CASSWGPSLADTQYF. The DNA of the CDR3 is TGTGCCAGCAGCTGGGGGCCCTCATTGGCAGATACGCAGTATTTT.